This T cell receptor beta chain stems from a study of T cells in Graves' hyperthyroidism and ophthalmopathy (dated by TCRdb to between 2019 and 2020). Background on the whole study: To identify TCR V-J signatures that set the groups apart, the researchers used a discovery cohort of 100 patients, made up of approximately 43 with Graves' ophthalmopathy and 57 with stable Graves' hyperthyroidism. Prospective prediction of ophthalmopathy was tested in an independent validation cohort consisting of about 20 hyperthyroidism patients and about 17 patients who later progressed to ophthalmopathy. For training and testing, the 100 or so patients in the discovery cohort were randomly divided in a 7:3 ratio. In about 6 Graves' hyperthyroidism patients, the study also compared T-cell repertoires from thyroid tissue with T-cell repertoires from blood. After sampling, hyperthyroidism patients received methimazole starting at 30 mg daily, and ophthalmopathy patients received high-dose intravenous methylprednisolone. The paper describes TCR Vbeta CDR3 sequencing of 120 to 150 peripheral blood samples, made up of some 42 ophthalmopathy patients, around 73 hyperthyroidism patients and 17 progressor patients.

As to this clonotype: The antigen it binds to is not known. There are no base qualities to consult, and no much larger clone falls within one base.

The CDR3 spans 15 residues, from the cysteine through the phenylalanine. The DNA shown is the 45-base CDR3, in frame from base 1. The germline V gene (reference sequence) yields SGHNT for CDR1 and YYREEE for CDR2. The trim is 3 bases for V and 6 bases for J, with a gap of 15 bases between the germline ends. The TCR beta CDR3 regions were amplified from RNA transcripts. For the first round of RT-PCR on the TCR CDR3, the HTBI primer set was used together with the Qiagen OneStep RT-PCR kit. Libraries were constructed in a second round of multiplex PCR, after which size selection and purification were performed. Libraries were sequenced paired-end with 100 bp reads on an Illumina HiSeq2000. On the study's bioinformatics: SOAPnuke was used to process the raw data, removing reads that contained adapters or uncalled bases, had a mean Phred below 15, or lacked an exact match to the constant primer or identifier. COPE v1.2.5 was used to merge the high-quality paired reads, and each unique nucleotide sequence was defined as a clonotype. MiTCR v1.1 was used to align the clonotypes against IMGT TRBV, TRBD and TRBJ reference segments. The analysis was restricted to V-J combinations with a frequency above 0.0001, which together covered 99% to 99.2% of the repertoires. A TCS score was defined as the ratio between F50 (clonal expansion) and ExV (chaos), using BLOSUM62-based TCRdist between CDR3 peptides within each V-J. Welch's t-statistics and random forest reduced approximately 520 V-J features to 13, which were used in a naive Bayes classifier (R e1071). The Morisita-Horn index was used to measure how similar the thyroid and blood repertoires were. The raw public data were reprocessed by TCRdb itself: fastp quality trimming at Q25, MiXCR clonotype calling, in-frame beta chains only. Here each entry gathers all rows of one CDR3 protein and keeps the most common genes and DNA. These V and J calls rely on TCRdb rather than the paper's analysis. A total of fewer than 750,000 distinct CDR3 sequences appear in this sample, around 46% of them only once. The top ten clonotypes cover roughly 8.2% of the sample.

Points the paper makes about the study in general: No statistical method was used to fix the sample size in advance, and group allocation was not hidden from the investigators. Most expanded thyroid clonotypes (frequency above 0.001) were also detected in blood, a finding suggesting that blood repertoires may reflect thyroid immune responses. A model built on a 13 V-J signature distinguished ophthalmopathy from stable hyperthyroidism, reaching around 88% sensitivity and 81.08% specificity in cross-validation and 80%/75% in testing. In validation, the model predicted progression to ophthalmopathy with approximately 71% sensitivity and about 73% specificity, a median of around six months before onset.

Stable Graves' hyperthyroidism was defined as the absence of progression to ophthalmopathy over 18 months of follow-up. The hyperthyroidism patients were between 18 and 65 years old and newly diagnosed, with a disease duration of less than 2 months. Patients with uncontrolled infections, other autoimmune diseases, pregnancy or lactation were excluded. Clinical symptoms, serum thyroxine and TRAb, thyroid ultrasound, and orbital computed tomography formed the basis for the diagnoses. Trizol reagent was used to extract total RNA, and RNA quality was then checked on an Agilent 2100 Bioanalyzer. Sequenced material: peripheral blood or thyroid tissue (not recorded which). The receptor was isolated from a woman aged 18 to 35 with Graves' hyperthyroidism. This sequence uses TRBV5-4 and TRBJ2-2; the D gene is possibly TRBD1, with 5 bases matching. The CDR3 amino acid sequence is: CASSYNPQGAGELFF. The DNA reads as follows: TGTGCCAGCAGCTACAATCCGCAGGGTGCCGGGGAGCTGTTTTTT.